The present TCR beta chain was sequenced within a study of a mutant IDH1 vaccine in newly diagnosed glioma. Study-wide background: Of treated patients, approximately 60% were men and approximately 40% women, averaging around 40 years. Previous treatment comprised radiotherapy, temozolomide, or both, mostly both.

Specified time point: week 35, safety follow-up. The study gave 300 ug of mutant IDH1 20-mer peptide per vaccine dose, with topical imiquimod. A note on this clone: What it binds is not known.

Measured with immunoSEQ multiplex PCR; TCRdb has only the in-frame clones, and not every one. The sample includes 55,000 to 65,000 clones, 84% seen only once; the top ten take approximately 4.1%. The junction had 11 bases not matched to a gene; V was cut back by 4 bases and J by 4 bases. Looked up from germline, CDR1 is SEHNR and CDR2 is FQNEAQ (reference sequence). The CDR3 is 17 residues long. The source is a man aged 25-45 years with glioma. The sample in question was PBMCs, obtained from a glioma patient whose treatment included an IDH1 peptide vaccine. J is TRBJ2-1 and V is TRBV7-9, with 9 bases lining up with TRBD2. The CDR3: CASSSRFGGGDYNEQFF. The CDR3 region has the DNA TGTGCCAGCAGCTCTCGCTTCGGCGGGGGGGATTACAATGAGCAGTTCTTC.